A selection of T cell receptor beta chains follows, all from one sample in a study of blood T cells in healthy people across ages. A single record per CDR3 protein comes from TCRdb applying MiXCR to the 5' RACE reads. The sample carries some 1.5 million distinct CDR3 sequences, 28% recorded once. The sequenced material came from blood. All receptors come from a woman in her 30s in good health. The CDR3 runs from the conserved cysteine through the conserved F or W. The D gene is left open where the match is weak. Size values are once, few and many counts, or a class for expanded clones, and some rows have none.

D gene,clone size,V gene,J gene,CDR3 DNA,CDR3 protein
NA,many,TRBV29-1,TRBJ2-1,TGCAGCGTTGCTTACGTGGGGGGCAATGAGCAGTTCTTC,CSVAYVGGNEQFF
NA,few,TRBV10-3,TRBJ2-3,TGTGCCATCAGTGATCTAGTATCAGATACGCAGTATTTT,CAISDLVSDTQYF
NA,many,TRBV14,TRBJ2-1,TGTGCCAGCAGCCAAGATCAGACCGACTCCTACAATGAGCAGTTCTTC,CASSQDQTDSYNEQFF
TRBD1,few,TRBV18,TRBJ1-2,TGTGCCAGCTCACCACCGGACAGGATTCCGTATGGCTACACCTTC,CASSPPDRIPYGYTF
TRBD2,many,TRBV30,TRBJ2-7,TGTGCCTGGAGTCCCCTAGCGGGAGTCGCCGAGCAGTACTTC,CAWSPLAGVAEQYF
NA,NA,TRBV12-3/TRBV12-4,TRBJ2-4,TGTGCCAGCAGTTTAGCTCATTGGGGGCTAGCCAAAAACATTCAGTACTTC,CASSLAHWGLAKNIQYF
NA,NA,TRBV7-2,TRBJ2-7,TGTGTCAGCAGCTCAGGCGGGACAGCGTCCTACGAGCAGTACTTC,CVSSSGGTASYEQYF
TRBD2,many,TRBV6-6,TRBJ2-1,TGTGCCAGCAGCTTAACTAGCGGGCTCCGTGGTGAGCAGTTCTTC,CASSLTSGLRGEQFF
TRBD2,few,TRBV2,TRBJ2-1,TGTGCCAGCAGGCCTAGCGGGAGTGTAAGCAATGAGCAGTTCTTC,CASRPSGSVSNEQFF
NA,once,TRBV12-3/TRBV12-4,TRBJ2-3,TGTGCCAGCAGTTTAATGAGAGCAGATACGCAGTATTTT,CASSLMRADTQYF
NA,few,TRBV21-1,TRBJ2-7,TGTGCCGGCACCGCAAAGGGGGGACGTCTCGTCGAGCAGTACTTC,CAGTAKGGRLVEQYF
NA,NA,TRBV25-1,TRBJ2-6,TGTGCCAGCTCCGACGGGACGGCAAACTCTGGGGCCAACGTCCTGACTTTC,CASSDGTANSGANVLTF
TRBD1,NA,TRBV5-1,TRBJ2-7,TGCGCCAGCAGCGAAGACAGGGAACGCCACGAGCAGTACTTC,CASSEDRERHEQYF
NA,few,TRBV6-1,TRBJ2-7,TGTGCCAGCAGTGCCCGGGTCCTCTACGAGCAGTACTTC,CASSARVLYEQYF
NA,NA,TRBV10-3,TRBJ2-7,TGTGCCATCAGGGATCAGGGGCCCTCCTACGAGCAGTACTTC,CAIRDQGPSYEQYF
NA,many,TRBV28,TRBJ2-4,TGTGCCAGCGATAGTGCCGCCGTAGCCAAAAACATTCAGTACTTC,CASDSAAVAKNIQYF
NA,NA,TRBV5-1,TRBJ1-2,TGCGCCAGCAGTCTGACAGACGCTCATGGCTACACCTTC,CASSLTDAHGYTF
TRBD1,NA,TRBV30,TRBJ2-7,TGTGCCTGGAGGTCAGACAGGGGAGTTGTCTACGAGCAGTACTTC,CAWRSDRGVVYEQYF
NA,NA,TRBV5-1,TRBJ2-1,TGCGCCAGCAGCTTGGCCTTGCGCCCAAAGAATGAGCAGTTCTTC,CASSLALRPKNEQFF
TRBD1,few,TRBV7-9,TRBJ2-5,TGTGCCAGCAGCTTAGGGGGGACAGGTCAAGAGACCCAGTACTTC,CASSLGGTGQETQYF
NA,NA,TRBV7-6,TRBJ2-3,TGTGCCAGCAGCTACTACAGTACGGGCACAGATACGCAGTATTTT,CASSYYSTGTDTQYF
TRBD2,many,TRBV7-6,TRBJ2-7,TGTGCCAGCAGCTTAGGTGGGACTAGTAACGAGCAGTACTTC,CASSLGGTSNEQYF
NA,few,TRBV3-1,TRBJ2-7,TGTGCCAGCAGCCAAGCTCAATCGGTGGGGGCAAGCAACGAGCAGTACTTC,CASSQAQSVGASNEQYF
NA,NA,TRBV2,TRBJ2-7,TGTGCCAGCAAAACCCTGCGGGGTGCCTACGAGCAGTACTTC,CASKTLRGAYEQYF
TRBD2,many,TRBV4-3,TRBJ2-5,TGCGCCAGCAGCCAGCCTAGCGGGATAGAGACCCAGTACTTC,CASSQPSGIETQYF
TRBD1,NA,TRBV20-1,TRBJ2-7,TGCAGTGCTCCCATCGGACAGGGGACCTACGAGCAGTACTTC,CSAPIGQGTYEQYF
TRBD2,few,TRBV12-3/TRBV12-4,TRBJ2-1,TGTGCCAGCAGTTTGACTAGCGGGGGGTCAGAGACCCAGTTCTTC,CASSLTSGGSETQFF
TRBD2,NA,TRBV20-1,TRBJ2-5,TGCAGTGCTAGAGGAGGAGCGGGGGAAGAGACCCAGTACTTC,CSARGGAGEETQYF
TRBD1,NA,TRBV20-1,TRBJ2-7,TGCAGTGCTCACGCCCTGACAGGGGGCAGCTACGAGCAGTACTTC,CSAHALTGGSYEQYF
NA,NA,TRBV20-1,TRBJ1-2,TGCAGTGCTAGTCCGCCAGCGAGCCTGGGGGGCTACACCTTC,CSASPPASLGGYTF
NA,many,TRBV7-3,TRBJ2-7,TGTGCCAGCAGCTTATCAGCGATAAGCTCCTACGAGCAGTACTTC,CASSLSAISSYEQYF
TRBD1,NA,TRBV12-5,TRBJ2-1,TGTGCTAGTGGCCCCCGGGGACAGGGAGTCAATGAGCAGTTCTTC,CASGPRGQGVNEQFF
TRBD1,NA,TRBV20-1,TRBJ1-2,TGCAGTGCTCGACCGACAGGGGAGACGGGCTACACCTTC,CSARPTGETGYTF
NA,many,TRBV20-1,TRBJ2-7,TGCAGTGCTAGCCTTTCCAGGGGTCAGTACGAGCAGTACTTC,CSASLSRGQYEQYF
NA,many,TRBV20-1,TRBJ2-3,TGCAGTGTATGGGTGACAGATACGCAGTATTTT,CSVWVTDTQYF
NA,many,TRBV6-1,TRBJ2-1,TGTGCCAGCAGTGAATTCGGCGGGCCAACACTCGACAATGAGCAGTTCTTC,CASSEFGGPTLDNEQFF
NA,NA,TRBV7-2,TRBJ1-1,TGTGCCAGCAGGAAGCCTCAGGCGAACACTGAAGCTTTCTTT,CASRKPQANTEAFF
NA,NA,TRBV3-1,TRBJ2-1,TGTGCCAGCAGCCAAAGGGGGAACAATGAGCGGTTCTTC,CASSQRGNNERFF
NA,NA,TRBV28,TRBJ2-7,TGTGCCAGCAGTGGACAGCTCCCCTACGGGCAGTACTTC,CASSGQLPYGQYF
TRBD2,NA,TRBV6-4,TRBJ2-1,TGTGTCAGCAGTGAACTAGCGGGGTACTACAATAGGCAGTTCTTC,CVSSELAGYYNRQFF
TRBD1,NA,TRBV6-1,TRBJ2-3,TGTGCCAGCAGTGATTCGGGAGGACAGGGGGGAGGAGATACGCAGTATTTT,CASSDSGGQGGGDTQYF
TRBD1,few,TRBV4-1,TRBJ2-7,TGCGCCAGCAGCCGGGGACAGTCCGACGAGCAGTACTTC,CASSRGQSDEQYF
TRBD1,few,TRBV6-6,TRBJ1-5,TGTGCCAGCAGACTAGAGCAGGGGGTCGGCAATCAGCCCCAGCATTTT,CASRLEQGVGNQPQHF
NA,NA,TRBV12-3/TRBV12-4,TRBJ2-3,TGTGCCAGCAGTTTTTTCCAGGTAACCTGGACAGATACGCAGTATTTT,CASSFFQVTWTDTQYF
NA,once,TRBV3-1,TRBJ2-2,TGTGCCAGCAGCCAAGATTCCGACACCGGGGAGCTGTTTTTT,CASSQDSDTGELFF
NA,NA,TRBV7-9,TRBJ2-5,TGTGCCAGCAGCCAACGACAGTACCAAGAGACCCAGTACTTC,CASSQRQYQETQYF
TRBD1,many,TRBV7-2,TRBJ2-7,TGTGCCAGCAGCGCACGACAGGGATACGAGCAGTACTTC,CASSARQGYEQYF
TRBD2,NA,TRBV27,TRBJ2-1,TGTGCCAGCAGTCCCCTAGGGACTAGCAGCTGTGAGCAGTTCTTC,CASSPLGTSSCEQFF
NA,few,TRBV12-3/TRBV12-4,TRBJ2-3,TGTGCCAGCAGTCCCACAAGACGGGATACGCAGTATTTT,CASSPTRRDTQYF
NA,NA,TRBV5-1,TRBJ1-1,TGCGCCAGCAGCCGATTTACCAGGACCTTGAACACTGAAGCTTTCTTT,CASSRFTRTLNTEAFF
NA,once,TRBV2,TRBJ2-1,TGTGCCAGCGGGGTAGCAGGGTCCTACAATGAGCAGTTCTTC,CASGVAGSYNEQFF
NA,few,TRBV5-1,TRBJ2-1,TGCGCCAGCAGCTTCACGGCGGGGCGATCCAATGAGCAGTTCTTC,CASSFTAGRSNEQFF
NA,few,TRBV5-6,TRBJ1-4,TGTGCCAGCACCGTGGGGAATGAAAAACTGTTTTTT,CASTVGNEKLFF
NA,few,TRBV3-1,TRBJ1-1,TGTGCCAGCAGCCAAGCCGGAGGGGGGTACACTGAAGCTTTCTTT,CASSQAGGGYTEAFF
NA,few,TRBV15,TRBJ2-3,TGTGCCACCAGCATGAGATCGGGGGCGTATACGGATACGCAGTATTTT,CATSMRSGAYTDTQYF